A single sample gave rise to the 17 T cell receptor beta chains below, sequenced in a study of T cells after yellow fever vaccination. MiXCR was run by TCRdb on the 5' RACE reads, yielding one entry per CDR3 protein. The profile covers a few hundred thousand distinct CDR3 sequences, with about 17% appearing a single time and roughly 17% taken by the ten largest. The starting material was PBMCs, obtained around 5 days after the first yellow fever vaccination. The receptors shown here come from a man between 18 and 35 years old who received the YFV17D yellow fever vaccine.

This clonotype appeared a few times. The J gene is TRBJ1-3, the V gene TRBV20-1; tentatively, D is TRBD1 (6 bases). V shed 3 bases and J shed 0 bases, with 15 bases lying between them. This CDR3 is 16 amino acids long. Germline-derived CDR1 and CDR2 are DFQATT and SNEGSKA (reference sequence). The CDR3 bases are TGCAGTGCTAGTGATCGGGACAAGAGCTCTGGAAACACCATATATTTT. This codes for CSASDRDKSSGNTIYF.

V and J are TRBV5-4 and TRBJ2-7; 7 bases match TRBD1. Germline trimming cut 2 bases from V and 5 bases from J; bases unmatched to any gene: 4. This CDR3 comprises 13 residues. Per germline, CDR1 SGHNT and CDR2 YYREEE (reference sequence). CDR3 in DNA: TGTGCCAGCAGCTTCGGACAGGTTAACGAGCAGTACTTC. Encoded protein: CASSFGQVNEQYF.

This clonotype has only a few counts. The chain employs TRBV7-9 and TRBJ2-1, with TRBD1 as a possible D gene (5 bases). CDR1 SEHNR and CDR2 FQNEAQ come from the germline V gene (reference sequence). The V and J ends lost 6 bases and 1 base respectively, with 16 bases between them. This CDR3 has 16 residues. CDR3: CASRLTGKGSYNEQFF. The DNA of the CDR3 is TGTGCCAGCAGACTTACAGGTAAAGGGTCCTACAATGAGCAGTTCTTC.

This clonotype turned up a few times. The J gene is TRBJ2-2, the V gene TRBV5-1, with D possibly TRBD2 on 6 matching bases. From germline, CDR1 is SGHRS and CDR2 YFSETQ. The CDR3 runs 14 residues. Trimming took off 8 bases at V and 5 bases at J, with 16 bases between the two ends. CDR3 in amino acids: CASTRGTRTGELFF. In nucleotides, the CDR3 is TGCGCCAGTACCCGGGGGACTCGAACCGGGGAGCTGTTTTTT.

This rearrangement joins TRBV9 to TRBJ2-5; 13 positions agree with TRBD2. Germline V CDR1 and CDR2: SGDLS, YYNGEE. Germline trimming cut 1 base from V and 9 bases from J; bases unmatched to any gene: 3. CDR3 length: 14 residues. CDR3 sequence: CASSVTGLAGSQYF. Here the CDR3 DNA reads TGTGCCAGCAGCGTAACGGGACTAGCGGGGTCCCAGTACTTC.

This clonotype showed up just a few times. The chain links TRBV5-1 to TRBJ2-5, with D tentatively TRBD1 (6 bases). Trimming removed 2 bases from V and 1 base from J, with 12 bases in between. Germline V gene sequence: CDR1 SGHRS, CDR2 YFSETQ. This CDR3 comprises 15 residues. CDR3 DNA sequence: TGCGCCAGCAGCTTTTTCGGGACATCCCAAGAGACCCAGTACTTC. Its translation is CASSFFGTSQETQYF.

This clonotype has just a few counts. This rearrangement joins TRBV29-1 to TRBJ2-3; D perhaps matches TRBD1 (5 bases). The CDR3 covers 11 residues. Germline loops: CDR1 SQVTM, CDR2 ANQGSEA. Here the CDR3 DNA reads TGCAGTATCAGGGCTACAGATACGCAGTATTTT. Residues: CSIRATDTQYF.

This chain joins TRBV20-1 and TRBJ2-7; D gene ambiguous. Germline loops: CDR1 DFQATT, CDR2 SNEGSKA (reference sequence). The CDR3 contains 12 residues. Trimming took 3 bases from V and 5 from J, leaving 11 bases between them. The DNA for the CDR3 is TGCAGTGCTAGTGAAAGGGCCCACGAGCAGTACTTC. As protein: CSASERAHEQYF.

The chain uses TRBV27 and TRBJ1-1; TRBD1 is a possible D gene (5 bases). There are 16 residues in the CDR3. Germline V gives CDR1 MNHEY, CDR2 SMNVEV (reference sequence). Trimming shortened V by 4 bases and J by 0 bases, and 15 bases separated the two germline ends. The CDR3 here is CASSSLGPLMNTEAFF. CDR3 coding DNA: TGTGCCAGCAGTTCCTTGGGACCTCTAATGAACACTGAAGCTTTCTTT.

The chain has TRBV6-5 and TRBJ1-1; 7 bases match TRBD1. V trimming: 10 bases; J trimming: 4 bases; junction bases outside the gene matches: 9. Germline lookup yields CDR1 MNHEY and CDR2 SVGAGI. The CDR3 totals 13 residues. The CDR3 region is CATKQGMSTEAFF. Here the CDR3 DNA reads TGTGCCACAAAACAGGGGATGAGCACTGAAGCTTTCTTT.

The V gene is TRBV7-6, the J gene TRBJ1-2; no firm D call. V was shortened by 3 bases and J by 4 bases, with 15 bases between the two germline ends. The CDR3 contains 15 residues. CDR1 SGHVS and CDR2 FNYEAQ come from the germline V gene. The CDR3 region is CASSLGKSGSYGYTF. In DNA form, the CDR3 reads TGTGCCAGCAGCTTGGGGAAATCGGGGAGCTATGGCTACACCTTC.

This clonotype occurred a few times. V and J are TRBV6-4 and TRBJ2-3; 13 bases match TRBD2. The junction had 7 bases not matched to a gene; V was cut back by 5 bases and J by 2 bases. The CDR3 loop spans 17 amino acids. Germline values: CDR1 MRHNA, CDR2 SNTAGT. The CDR3, as DNA: TGTGCCAGCAGTCGACTAGCGGGGGGCCGAGACACAGATACGCAGTATTTT. It yields the protein CASSRLAGGRDTDTQYF.

This clonotype has just a few counts. This sequence joins TRBV7-9 and TRBJ2-3; D call uncertain. Trimming took off 5 bases at V and 5 bases at J, with 20 bases between the two ends. The CDR3 is 16 amino acids. Looked up from germline, CDR1 is SEHNR and CDR2 is FQNEAQ (reference sequence). CDR3 residues: CASSPPERHSRDTQYF. The CDR3 coding sequence is TGTGCCAGCAGCCCTCCGGAGCGTCATTCTCGAGATACGCAGTATTTT.

The table lists this clonotype with many counts. The CDR3 protein is CASSQTGSKNIQYF. CDR3 bases: TGTGCCAGCAGCCAGACAGGGTCCAAAAACATTCAGTACTTC. The chain couples TRBV12-3 or TRBV12-4 to TRBJ2-4; 7 bases match TRBD1. V lost 6 bases and J lost 2; bases outside the gene matches: 4. This CDR3 contains 14 residues.

This chain connects TRBV20-1 to TRBJ1-5, with 9 nucleotides matching TRBD1. This CDR3 has 13 amino acids. With 4 bases clipped from V and 5 bases from J, the junction kept 3 bases outside the gene matches. Germline-derived CDR1 and CDR2 are DFQATT and SNEGSKA (reference sequence). The CDR3 region has the DNA TGCAGTGCTACCTGGGACAGGGATCAGCCCCAGCATTTT. Its translation: CSATWDRDQPQHF.

V gene TRBV7-3 combines with J gene TRBJ2-2; 12 nucleotides agree with TRBD1. CDR3 length: 17 amino acids. After removal of 5 bases from V and 0 bases from J, the junction contained 4 bases not matched to a gene. Germline V gene lookup returns CDR1 SGHTA and CDR2 FQGTGA. The CDR3 is CASSQGTGGPNTGELFF. In DNA form, the CDR3 reads TGTGCCAGCAGCCAGGGGACAGGGGGCCCGAACACCGGGGAGCTGTTTTTT.

This clonotype was detected only a few times. The chain carries TRBV5-1 and TRBJ1-1, with 7 bases aligning to TRBD1. Germline V gives CDR1 SGHRS, CDR2 YFSETQ. CDR3 length: 14 residues. With V trimmed by 3 bases and J by 8 bases, 10 bases remained unmatched. Here the CDR3 reads CASSSGQIQAEAFF. Written as DNA, the CDR3 is TGCGCCAGCAGCTCGGGACAGATACAAGCAGAAGCTTTCTTT.